This T cell receptor (beta chain) was identified during a study of blood T cell repertoires in COVID-19. V dropped 1 base and J dropped 4 bases, with 10 bases sitting between them. This CDR3 is built from 15 residues. CDR1 and CDR2 from the germline V gene are LGHDT and YNNKEL (reference sequence). Sequenced by immunoSEQ multiplex PCR; TCRdb stores in-frame clones only, minus some. The data show fewer than 400,000 clones, with around 90% seen just once and about 5.2% held by the top ten. The genes are TRBV3-1 (or the pseudogene TRBV3-2) and TRBJ1-4; no reliable D call. Sequenced: PBMCs or T cells enriched from blood (not recorded which). The origin of this receptor is a man between 60 and 75 years old who had recovered from COVID-19. The DNA for the CDR3 is TGTGCCAGCAGCCAAGCCCCAGCGGGTAATGAAAAACTGTTTTTT. Translation gives CASSQAPAGNEKLFF.